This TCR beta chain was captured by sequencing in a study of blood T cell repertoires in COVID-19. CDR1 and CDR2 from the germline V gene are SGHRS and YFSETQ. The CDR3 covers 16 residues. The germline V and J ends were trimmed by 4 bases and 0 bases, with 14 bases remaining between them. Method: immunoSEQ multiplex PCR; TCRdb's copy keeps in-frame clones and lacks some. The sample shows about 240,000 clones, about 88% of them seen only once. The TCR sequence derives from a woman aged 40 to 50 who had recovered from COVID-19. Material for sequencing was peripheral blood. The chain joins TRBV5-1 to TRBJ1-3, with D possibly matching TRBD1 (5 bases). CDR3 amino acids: CASSPGEGTSGNTIYF. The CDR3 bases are TGCGCCAGCAGCCCCGGGGAGGGGACCTCTGGAAACACCATATATTTT.